Listed below are T cell receptor beta chains from one sample, sequenced in a study of Graves' ophthalmopathy and Graves' hyperthyroidism. MiXCR was run by TCRdb on the multiplex PCR reads, yielding one entry per CDR3 protein. The table includes hundreds of thousands of distinct CDR3 sequences, roughly two fifths detected once. The sequencing input was peripheral blood. These TCRs come from an adult man with Graves' ophthalmopathy. Each CDR3 is given with its conserved first and last residue. D genes are given only for firm matches. Some rows mark clone size as missing; the rest say once, few, many or name a class of expanded clone.

j_gene | v_gene | abundance | d_gene | CDR3nt | CDR3aa
TRBJ2-5 | TRBV20-1 | NA | TRBD2 | TGCAGTGCTAGAGAGGAGGGGAGGGGCCAAGAGACCCAGTACTTC | CSAREEGRGQETQYF
TRBJ2-7 | TRBV7-9 | few | TRBD1 | TGTGCCAGCAGCTCAGATCCGGGACAGGGGTTCTACGAGCAGTACTTC | CASSSDPGQGFYEQYF
TRBJ2-2 | TRBV11-3 | NA | TRBD2 | TGTGCCAGCAGCTTAGACGGGAGGGGCACCGGGGAGCTGTTTTTT | CASSLDGRGTGELFF
TRBJ1-2 | TRBV6-5 | many | TRBD1 | TGTGCCAGCAGGAGACAGGGTCGTGGCTACACCTTC | CASRRQGRGYTF
TRBJ1-6 | TRBV6-1 | few | NA | TGTGCCAGCAGTGCGGGGGACGGTTATTCACCCCTCCACTTT | CASSAGDGYSPLHF
TRBJ2-3 | TRBV11-2 | NA | NA | TGTGCCAGCAGCTTGGAGGACAGTCCAGATACGCAGTATTTT | CASSLEDSPDTQYF
TRBJ1-4 | TRBV29-1 | NA | TRBD1 | TGCAGCGTTGAAGTCACAGGGGTTGGCGATGAAAAACTGTTTTTT | CSVEVTGVGDEKLFF
TRBJ1-2 | TRBV16 | few | TRBD1 | TGTGCCAGCAGCCAACACGGGACAGGGATTACTGCCTATGGCTACACCTTC | CASSQHGTGITAYGYTF
TRBJ1-2 | TRBV29-1 | NA | NA | TGCAGCGTTGGGGGGAGACGGGATGGCTACACCTTC | CSVGGRRDGYTF
TRBJ1-6 | TRBV5-4 | NA | TRBD1 | TGTGCCAGCAGCTTCGGCGGGACAGGGAGTTCACCCCTCCACTTT | CASSFGGTGSSPLHF
TRBJ1-6 | TRBV10-3 | few | TRBD1 | TGTGCCAGCAGTTACTCGATGCCGGGCAGGGGGCATAATTCACCCCTCCACTTT | CASSYSMPGRGHNSPLHF
TRBJ1-2 | TRBV29-1 | NA | NA | TGCAGCGTTGAAAGCTTCGGAGGCTACACCTTC | CSVESFGGYTF
TRBJ2-7 | TRBV9 | NA | TRBD1 | TGTGCCAGCAGCCGGGGACAGGAGAGCTCCTACGAGCAGTACTTC | CASSRGQESSYEQYF
TRBJ1-5 | TRBV7-9 | NA | TRBD1 | TGTGCCAGCAGCAGAGAGGGGGTCGGACAGGGCAATCAGCCCCAGCATTTT | CASSREGVGQGNQPQHF
TRBJ1-6 | TRBV20-1 | NA | NA | TGCAGTGCTAGAGAGTCAGGGGCCAATTCACCCCTCCACTTT | CSARESGANSPLHF
TRBJ2-5 | TRBV6-6 | NA | TRBD2 | TGTGCCAGCAGTGCAGCGACTAGCAGCGAGACCCAGTACTTC | CASSAATSSETQYF
TRBJ2-7 | TRBV7-9 | NA | TRBD1 | TGTGCCAGTACTCAGGGGGCGGTATACGAGCAGTACTTC | CASTQGAVYEQYF
TRBJ2-7 | TRBV7-9 | NA | TRBD1 | TGTGCCAGCAGCGAATGGTCCTGGGACAGAAGCCGAGGTTCCTACGGGCAGTACTTC | CASSEWSWDRSRGSYGQYF
TRBJ1-3 | TRBV5-1 | NA | NA | TGCGCCAGCAGCTTGGCGCCGCCCGTCTCTGGAAACACCATATATTTT | CASSLAPPVSGNTIYF
TRBJ1-4 | TRBV7-2 | NA | NA | TGTGCCAGCAGCATCTCCCCTAAAAACCGGGACACCGAAATTGACGAAAAACTGTTTTTT | CASSISPKNRDTEIDEKLFF
TRBJ2-5 | TRBV7-9 | NA | TRBD2 | TGTGCCAGCAGCTTATTCACGGCGGGGGTAGGTCAAGAGACCCAGTACTTC | CASSLFTAGVGQETQYF
TRBJ1-4 | TRBV19 | NA | NA | TGTGCCAGTAGTATCGGGCGCAGGGACGAAAAACTGTTTTTT | CASSIGRRDEKLFF
TRBJ2-7 | TRBV19 | many | NA | TGTGCCAGTGGTTCACAGGGAGCCTACGAGCAGTACTTC | CASGSQGAYEQYF
TRBJ1-1 | TRBV27 | many | NA | TGTGCCAGCAGACGCGTGGAGGGCGGGGAAGCTTTCTTT | CASRRVEGGEAFF
TRBJ1-4 | TRBV20-1 | NA | TRBD1 | TGCAGTGTGCAGGGGGCGACGTCTAATGAAAAACTGTTTTTT | CSVQGATSNEKLFF
TRBJ1-5 | TRBV9 | many | NA | TGTGCCAGCAGCGTAGGGGGCAGTTCTCAGCCCCAGCATTTT | CASSVGGSSQPQHF
TRBJ2-5 | TRBV7-2 | many | NA | TGTGCCAGCAGCAACAACCTCGGACTAATTCAAGAGACCCAGTACTTC | CASSNNLGLIQETQYF
TRBJ2-7 | TRBV10-2 | many | TRBD1 | TGCGCCAGCAGTAAGGGACAGAAAATCTACGAGCAGTACTTC | CASSKGQKIYEQYF
TRBJ2-5 | TRBV9 | few | TRBD2 | TGTGCCAGCTCGAGGGTAGCGGGAGAGACCCAGTACTTC | CASSRVAGETQYF
TRBJ1-1 | TRBV7-2 | NA | NA | TGTGCCAGCAGCTTAGGTTGGGGGGCTTTCTTT | CASSLGWGAFF
TRBJ1-4 | TRBV10-3 | many | NA | TGTGCCATCAGTGAGTCAGGCAGTCGGGAAGAAAAACTGTTTTTT | CAISESGSREEKLFF
TRBJ2-6 | TRBV15 | many | NA | TGTGCCACCCGTCGAGTTGGGCCAATCTCTGGGGCCAACGTCCTGACTTTC | CATRRVGPISGANVLTF
TRBJ2-5 | TRBV2 | once | NA | TGTGCCAGCAGTGAACGGGGGGCCCCTCAAGAGACCCAGTACTTC | CASSERGAPQETQYF
TRBJ1-5 | TRBV11-1 | once | TRBD1 | TGTGCCAGCAGCACTACAAGGACAGGGGCTAAGAATCAGCCCCAGCATTTT | CASSTTRTGAKNQPQHF
TRBJ2-5 | TRBV7-3 | few | NA | TGTGCCAGCAGCTTAATGTCAGGGGGGGGAGAGACCCAGTACTTC | CASSLMSGGGETQYF
TRBJ2-5 | TRBV10-3 | few | NA | TGTGCCAGTCACCTCCAAGAGACCCAGTACTTC | CASHLQETQYF
TRBJ1-2 | TRBV11-2 | few | NA | TGTGCCAGCAGCCCCCGGGGGCCGGGAGGCTACACCTTC | CASSPRGPGGYTF
TRBJ1-2 | TRBV7-3 | few | TRBD1 | TGTGCCAGCAGTTTACGCCGGGACAGGGTCGGCGGCTACACCTTC | CASSLRRDRVGGYTF
TRBJ1-2 | TRBV14 | NA | TRBD1 | TGTGCCAGCTTCCTTAGGACAGGTGACTATGGCTACACCTTC | CASFLRTGDYGYTF
TRBJ1-2 | TRBV2 | many | NA | TGTGCCAGCAGGGACACCCTCAAAGGCTACACCTTC | CASRDTLKGYTF
TRBJ2-7 | TRBV2 | NA | TRBD1 | TGTGCCAGCAATGGGGGCAGGGGGTCCTACGAGCAGTACTTC | CASNGGRGSYEQYF
TRBJ2-7 | TRBV10-1 | NA | TRBD1 | TGCGCCAGCAGTGCTCGACGGGGACAGGGGATCTACGAGCAGTACTTC | CASSARRGQGIYEQYF
TRBJ1-2 | TRBV7-1 | once | TRBD1 | TGTGCCAGCAGCTCCGAGGACAGGGGCAGGCATGGCTACACCTTC | CASSSEDRGRHGYTF
TRBJ2-7 | TRBV12-3/TRBV12-4 | few | NA | TGTGCCAGCAGTCCATTATACCACGAGCAGTACTTC | CASSPLYHEQYF
TRBJ2-2 | TRBV7-9 | once | NA | TGTGCCAGCAGCCCACCCGCCAGGGAGCTGTTTTTT | CASSPPARELFF
TRBJ1-2 | TRBV24-1 | many | TRBD1 | TGTGCCACCAGTGACCACAGGACAGGAGATTATGGCTACACCTTC | CATSDHRTGDYGYTF
TRBJ1-1 | TRBV2 | NA | NA | TGTGCCAGCAGTGATTGGGCTCCGAACACTGAAGCTTTCTTT | CASSDWAPNTEAFF
TRBJ2-2 | TRBV20-1 | NA | TRBD1 | TGCACCACGACAGGGTCGAACACCGGGGAGCTGTTTTTT | CTTTGSNTGELFF
TRBJ1-2 | TRBV5-4 | NA | NA | TGTGCCAGCAGCCTCGATCTCAGGATCTCACCGGGGATCTCATATGGCTACACCTTC | CASSLDLRISPGISYGYTF
TRBJ1-5 | TRBV24-1 | few | NA | TGTGCCAGCAGTAACGCCCCAGTTCAGCCCCAGCATTTT | CASSNAPVQPQHF
TRBJ1-1 | TRBV7-2 | NA | NA | TGTGCCAGCAGCTTAGATTGGGGAGCTGAAGCTTTCTTT | CASSLDWGAEAFF
TRBJ2-5 | TRBV29-1 | few | TRBD1 | TGCAGCGTTGCGGGACAGGGCGGTGAGACCCAGTACTTC | CSVAGQGGETQYF
TRBJ1-5 | TRBV4-3 | NA | NA | TGCGCCAGCAGCCAAGAATCAGGGGCCAATCAGCCCCAGCATTTT | CASSQESGANQPQHF
TRBJ2-6 | TRBV15 | many | NA | TGTGCCACCAGCAGAGATACGGACACGGGACGGTGGACCTCTGGGGCCAACGTCCTGACTTTC | CATSRDTDTGRWTSGANVLTF
TRBJ1-2 | TRBV7-2 | NA | NA | TGTGCCAGCAGCTATAGCATTGGGACCCTGTATGGCTACACCTTC | CASSYSIGTLYGYTF